This T cell receptor beta chain was documented in a study of shared clonotypes between healthy human individuals. Study at large: Each donor's CD8 memory used one plate, CD8 naive two, each CD4 subset three. Study-wide results and caveats: Several donors shared around 5% of their naive CD4 clonotypes.

V shed 4 bases and J 0 bases; nucleotides not matched to a gene: 5. The CDR3 spans 16 residues. Germline lookup yields CDR1 LNHDA and CDR2 SQIVND (reference sequence). About this clone: Its specificity is not known.

The data were produced by immunoSEQ multiplex PCR, yet TCRdb's version contains in-frame clones alone and is incomplete. The sample records around 690,000 clones, 90% being singletons. The chain has TRBV19 and TRBJ2-1, with 8 positions matching TRBD2. The receptor's source is a man younger than 35 in good health. Some clones in this sample may be carry-over from other donors' samples. The material sequenced was memory CD8+ T cells from PBMCs. Subset denoted: CD45RO+ cells pooled with CCR7-negative TemRA cells. The CDR3 coding sequence is TGTGCCAGTAGTACGGAGCGGGGGTACTCCTACAATGAGCAGTTCTTC. It encodes CASSTERGYSYNEQFF. Looking up the rest from reference TRBV19 and TRBJ2-1 gives the full variable domain: DGGITQSPKYLFRKEGQNVTLSCEQNLNHDAMYWYRQDPGQGLRLIYYSQIVNDFQKGDIAEGYSVSREKKESFPLTVTSAQKNPTAFYLCASSTERGYSYNEQFFGPGTRLTVL.